Reported below is one T cell receptor (beta chain). The antigen is unknown. The data stem from a study of CD8 T cells in ankylosing spondylitis. By quantitative 5'-RACE with molecular barcodes, the TCR beta libraries were made. TCRdb redid the calling of the 5' RACE reads with MiXCR, one entry per CDR3 protein. This sample yields around 250,000 distinct CDR3 sequences, of which under 20% are seen a single time; around a third belongs to the top ten. Study conclusions and caveats: Several highly homologous variants made up a TCR beta motif that seemed to typify ankylosing spondylitis blood. Relatively rare in peripheral blood, disease-linked clones were also CD8+. As reported, disease-linked clones showed significant enrichment in matched ankylosing spondylitis synovial fluid.

The sequencing input was blood, either unsorted or a sorted T cell fraction (not recorded which). The receptor was derived from a male donor with ankylosing spondylitis or in good health (not recorded which).

The CDR3 loop is CASSFLAGTDEQFF. For the CDR3, the DNA is TGTGCCAGCAGCTTTCTAGCGGGAACGGATGAGCAGTTCTTC. The chain joins TRBV5-6 to TRBJ2-1, with 9 nucleotides matching TRBD2. CDR3 size: 14 residues. J was trimmed by 8 bases and V by 2 bases; bases with no gene match: 5. CDR1 SGHDT and CDR2 YYEEEE come from the germline V gene. Full variable domain (remainder filled in from reference TRBV5-6 and TRBJ2-1): DAGVTQSPTHLIKTRGQQVTLRCSPKSGHDTVSWYQQALGQGPQFIFQYYEEEERQRGNFPDRFSGHQFPNYSSELNVNALLLGDSALYLCASSFLAGTDEQFFGPGTRLTVL.